These 6 T cell receptor beta chains were sequenced from one sample in a study of identical twins. Each CDR3 protein is one row after TCRdb ran MiXCR on the 5' RACE reads. The sample holds 1.5 million or so distinct CDR3 sequences, under 35% seen once. The specimen sequenced was cord blood. These receptors all come from a newborn girl in good health.

The gene calls are TRBV5-1 and TRBJ1-6, with 9 positions matching TRBD1. CDR3 size: 14 residues. CDR1 and CDR2 from the germline V gene are SGHRS and YFSETQ. Germline trimming cut 4 bases from V and 10 bases from J; bases unmatched to any gene: 6. The CDR3 coding sequence is TGCGCCAGCAGCATCCGGACAGGGGAATCACCCCTCCACTTT. Protein product: CASSIRTGESPLHF. Complete variable domain (other parts from reference TRBV5-1 and TRBJ1-6): KAGVTQTPRYLIKTRGQQVTLSCSPISGHRSVSWYQQTPGQGLQFLFEYFSETQRNKGNFPGRFSGRQFSNSRSEMNVSTLELGDSALYLCASSIRTGESPLHFGNGTRLTVT.

The rearrangement links TRBV6-1 to TRBJ2-1; TRBD1 agrees at 7 bases. CDR1 MNHNS and CDR2 SASEGT come from the germline V gene. This CDR3 has 12 residues. Losses at the gene ends were 5 bases for V and 10 bases for J; bases not matched to a gene: 5. CDR3 coding DNA: TGTGCCAGCAGTACGACAGGGAGCGAGCAGTTCTTC. Its translation is CASSTTGSEQFF.

This clonotype was counted between two and nine times. The chain carries TRBV6-5 and TRBJ1-1; no firm D call. The CDR3 sequence is 15 residues long. Germline assignment: CDR1 MNHEY and CDR2 SVGAGI. Trimming took off 0 bases at V and 2 bases at J, with 10 bases between the two ends. CDR3 sequence (DNA): TGTGCCAGCAGTTACTCGGGAGGGTTTAACACTGAAGCTTTCTTT. Translation: CASSYSGGFNTEAFF.

This clonotype occurred a few times. The rearrangement uses TRBV20-1 and TRBJ2-5; 10 positions agree with TRBD2. The CDR3 consists of 15 residues. J lost 4 bases, V lost 6 bases, and 11 bases had no gene match. Germline V lookup: CDR1 DFQATT, CDR2 SNEGSKA (reference sequence). CDR3 in amino acids: CSATHLAGEGETQYF. Here the CDR3 DNA reads TGCAGTGCGACGCACCTAGCGGGAGAAGGAGAGACCCAGTACTTC.

This clonotype was seen a handful of times. V and J are TRBV25-1 and TRBJ1-2; the D is unclear. Germline V gene sequence: CDR1 MGHDK, CDR2 SYGVNS. The CDR3 sequence is 14 residues long. The V gene lost 4 bases and the J gene lost 2 bases, with 11 bases spanning the gap. The DNA for the CDR3 is TGTGCCAGCAGTGGACCCCTACGGAACTATGGCTACACCTTC. It codes for CASSGPLRNYGYTF.

This chain joins TRBV27 and TRBJ2-3, with TRBD2 matching over 7 bases. Germline V gene data show CDR1 as MNHEY and CDR2 as SMNVEV (reference sequence). After removal of 5 bases from V and 2 bases from J, the junction contained 7 bases not matched to a gene. This CDR3 region has 15 residues. CDR3 sequence (DNA): TGTGCCAGCAGTATACTAGCGCAACCCACAGATACGCAGTATTTT. Translating it yields CASSILAQPTDTQYF.